Below are 14 T cell receptor beta chains sequenced from a single sample in a study of CXCR4 blockade with PD-1 therapy in pancreatic cancer. The table came from immunoSEQ multiplex PCR; TCRdb's copy has only in-frame clones and leaves some out. This table has about 17,000 clones, over 55% appearing once. The sample taken for sequencing was tumor tissue. These receptor sequences come from a human donor with pancreatic ductal adenocarcinoma.

The rearrangement uses TRBV18 and TRBJ1-1, with D perhaps matching TRBD1 (5 bases). Germline values: CDR1 KGHSH, CDR2 LQKENI. Trimming shortened V by 3 bases and J by 7 bases, and 12 bases separated the two germline ends. This CDR3 has 13 residues. The CDR3 sequence: CASSPGPLHEAFF. In nucleotides, the CDR3 is TGTGCCAGCTCACCGGGACCGTTACATGAAGCTTTCTTT.

The chain combines TRBV15 with TRBJ1-5; D ambiguous. The CDR3 spans 14 residues. Germline CDR1 LNHNV, CDR2 YYDKDF (reference sequence). V was clipped by 3 bases and J by 0 bases, with 6 bases between them. The CDR3 bases are TGTGCCACCAGCAGCAGAAATAGCAATCAGCCCCAGCATTTT. It codes for CATSSRNSNQPQHF. The full variable domain, completed using reference TRBV15 and TRBJ1-5, is DAMVIQNPRYQVTQFGKPVTLSCSQTLNHNVMYWYQQKSSQAPKLLFHYYDKDFNNEADTPDNFQSRRPNTSFCFLDIRSPGLGDTAMYLCATSSRNSNQPQHFGDGTRLSIL.

This clone has only one observation. The chain joins TRBV23-1 to TRBJ1-4; 7 bases are shared with TRBD1. TRBV23-1 is annotated as an ORF whose role is uncertain. V was clipped by 6 bases and J by 8 bases; unmatched bases: 9. The CDR3 is 14 amino acids. CDR3 loop: CASSHRQGSEKLFF. The CDR3 DNA sequence: TGCGCCAGCAGCCACAGACAGGGATCCGAAAAACTGTTTTTT.

This clone was detected a few times. This chain connects TRBV18 to TRBJ2-7; D remains unclear. The CDR3 is 12 amino acids. Trimming cost V 2 bases and J 3 bases, with 5 bases left between them. Germline assignment: CDR1 KGHSH and CDR2 LQKENI. The CDR3 DNA is TGTGCCAGCTCACCAGGGTTCTACGAGCAGTACTTC. It specifies CASSPGFYEQYF.

The rearrangement uses TRBV15 and TRBJ2-7; the D is unclear. Germline CDR1 LNHNV, CDR2 YYDKDF (reference sequence). The V end lost 0 bases, the J end lost 0 bases, and 18 bases lay between the germline ends. This CDR3 region has 18 residues. The DNA of the CDR3 is TGTGCCACCAGCAGAGATCCGATGGGCGGCAGAAGCTCCTACGAGCAGTACTTC. It translates to CATSRDPMGGRSSYEQYF.

A note on this clone: The junction differs from germline at one of its ends, possibly a read error. This chain connects TRBV5-1 to TRBJ2-2, with 10 bases matching TRBD2. CDR3 size: 17 residues. Per germline, CDR1 SGHRS and CDR2 YFSETQ. The CDR3 here is CASSFLVAGGNTGELFF. For the CDR3, the DNA is TGCGCCAGCAGCTTCCTAGTAGCGGGAGGTAACACCGGGGARCTGTTTTTT.

This clone occurred a few times. The chain has TRBV28 and TRBJ1-2; perhaps TRBD1 as D (5 bases). Trimming shortened V by 3 bases and J by 4 bases, and 9 bases separated the two germline ends. CDR3 length equals 13 residues. Germline V gene lookup returns CDR1 MDHEN and CDR2 SYDVKM. This CDR3 reads CASSFGGAYGYTF. CDR3 DNA: TGTGCCAGCAGTTTCGGGGGTGCCTATGGCTACACCTTC.

V is TRBV19 and J is TRBJ2-1; 7 positions match TRBD1. There are 16 residues in the CDR3. Per germline, CDR1 LNHDA and CDR2 SQIVND (reference sequence). V gave up 7 bases and J gave up 0 bases; unmatched junction bases: 9. The CDR3 here is CASKINRGSSYNEQFF. The DNA for the CDR3 is TGTGCCAGTAAAATTAACAGGGGAAGCTCCTACAATGAGCAGTTCTTC.

The chain has TRBV19 and TRBJ2-7, with unresolved D. Deletions cut 7 bases from V and 3 bases from J, with 10 bases between. The germline V gene encodes CDR1 LNHDA and CDR2 SQIVND (reference sequence). The CDR3 runs to 12 residues. The CDR3 spells CASTPDGYEQYF. The CDR3 DNA reads TGTGCCAGTACCCCGGACGGCTACGAGCAGTACTTC.

The J gene is TRBJ2-1, the V gene TRBV9; a possible D gene is TRBD1 (6 bases). Trimming pared 3 bases from V and 10 bases from J, leaving 20 bases between. Germline CDR1 reads SGDLS; CDR2 reads YYNGEE. The CDR3 extends over 15 amino acids. The CDR3, as DNA: TGTGCCAGCAGCGCGACTCGGGACACACCGTTGGAGCAGTTCTTC. The encoded protein is CASSATRDTPLEQFF.

This chain connects TRBV9 to TRBJ1-2; 10 positions agree with TRBD1. This CDR3 spans 15 amino acids. V lost 6 bases to trimming and J lost 3 bases; unmatched junction nucleotides: 8. From germline, CDR1 is SGDLS and CDR2 YYNGEE. The CDR3 loop is CASTLGQGSDYGYTF. The DNA for the CDR3 is TGTGCCAGCACCCTGGGACAGGGGTCCGACTATGGCTACACCTTC.

This clone was observed a handful of times. The rearrangement links TRBV7-6 to TRBJ1-6, with 7 bases identical to TRBD1. Germline CDR1 reads SGHVS; CDR2 reads FNYEAQ. The CDR3 is 14 residues long. Trimming took 3 bases from V and 7 from J; bases not matched to a gene: 3. The chain's CDR3 is CASSLTGQNSPLHF. DNA for the CDR3: TGTGCCAGCAGCTTGACGGGACAGAATTCACCCCTCCACTTT.

The chain employs TRBV29-1 and TRBJ2-7; 11 bases align to TRBD1. Germline V CDR1 and CDR2: SQVTM, ANQGSEA. Germline trimming cut 1 base from V and 3 bases from J; bases unmatched to any gene: 5. There are 15 residues in the CDR3. CDR3 in DNA: TGCAGCGTTGAAGCCACCGGGACAGGGGGCTACGAGCAGTACTTC. As protein: CSVEATGTGGYEQYF.

This clone was seen a single time. This sequence joins TRBV28 and TRBJ2-1; 9 bases fit TRBD1. Germline V gene data show CDR1 as MDHEN and CDR2 as SYDVKM. The trim removed 3 bases at V and 7 bases at J, leaving 4 bases unmatched. This CDR3 is built from 14 residues. The CDR3 DNA is TGTGCCAGCAGTTTCTCGACAGGGGGAAATGAGCAGTTCTTC. Translated, it gives CASSFSTGGNEQFF.